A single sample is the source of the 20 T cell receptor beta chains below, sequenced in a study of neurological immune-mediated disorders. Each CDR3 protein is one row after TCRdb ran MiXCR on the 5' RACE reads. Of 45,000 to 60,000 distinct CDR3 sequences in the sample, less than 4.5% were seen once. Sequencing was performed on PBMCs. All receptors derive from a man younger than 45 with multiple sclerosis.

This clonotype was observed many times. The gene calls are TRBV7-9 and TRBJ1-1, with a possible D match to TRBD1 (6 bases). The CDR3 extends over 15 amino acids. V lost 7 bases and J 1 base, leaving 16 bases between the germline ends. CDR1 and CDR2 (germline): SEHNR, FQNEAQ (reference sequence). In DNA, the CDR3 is TGTGCCAGCACCAGTGGGGGCAGCTCGAACACTGAAGCTTTCTTT. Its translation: CASTSGGSSNTEAFF.

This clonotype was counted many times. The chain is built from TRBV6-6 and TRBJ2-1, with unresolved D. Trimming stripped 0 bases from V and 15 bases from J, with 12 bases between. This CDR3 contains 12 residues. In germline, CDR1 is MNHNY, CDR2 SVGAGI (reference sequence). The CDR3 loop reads CASSYSMAQSFF. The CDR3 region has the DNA TGTGCCAGCAGTTACTCGATGGCACAGTCGTTCTTC.

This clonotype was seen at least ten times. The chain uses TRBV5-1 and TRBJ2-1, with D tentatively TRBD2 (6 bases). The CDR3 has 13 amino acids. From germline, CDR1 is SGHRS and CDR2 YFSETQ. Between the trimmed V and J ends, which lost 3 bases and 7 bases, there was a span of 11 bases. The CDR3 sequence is CASSSTSLNEQFF. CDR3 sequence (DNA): TGCGCCAGCAGCTCGACTAGTTTAAATGAGCAGTTCTTC.

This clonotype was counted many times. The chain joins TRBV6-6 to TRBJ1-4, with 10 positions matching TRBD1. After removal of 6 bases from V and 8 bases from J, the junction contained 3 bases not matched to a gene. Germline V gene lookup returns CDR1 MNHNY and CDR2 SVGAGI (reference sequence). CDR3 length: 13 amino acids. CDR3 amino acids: CASRDRGKEKLFF. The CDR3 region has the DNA TGTGCCAGCAGGGACAGGGGGAAAGAAAAACTGTTTTTT.

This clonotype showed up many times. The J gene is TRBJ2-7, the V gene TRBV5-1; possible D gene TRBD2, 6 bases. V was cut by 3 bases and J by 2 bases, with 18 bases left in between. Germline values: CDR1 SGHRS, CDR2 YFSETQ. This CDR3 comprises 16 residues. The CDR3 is CASSSGALRAPYEQYF. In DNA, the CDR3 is TGCGCCAGCAGCTCGGGAGCACTCCGGGCCCCCTACGAGCAGTACTTC.

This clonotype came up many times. CDR3 loop: CASSSGRLNTGELFF. The CDR3 DNA reads as TGTGCCAGCAGCTCGGGCCGATTGAACACCGGGGAGCTGTTTTTT. This chain links TRBV7-2 with TRBJ2-2, with D unresolved. V gave up 4 bases and J gave up 1 base, with 10 bases separating them. Germline assignment: CDR1 SGHTA and CDR2 FQGNSA. The CDR3 totals 15 residues.

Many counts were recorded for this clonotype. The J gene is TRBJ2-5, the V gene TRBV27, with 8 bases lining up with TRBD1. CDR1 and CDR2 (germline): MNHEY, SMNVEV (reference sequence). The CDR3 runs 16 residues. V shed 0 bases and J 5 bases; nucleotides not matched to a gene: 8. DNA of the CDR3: TGTGCCAGCAGTTTATCACGCAGGGGGCTCGGGGAGACCCAGTACTTC. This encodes CASSLSRRGLGETQYF.

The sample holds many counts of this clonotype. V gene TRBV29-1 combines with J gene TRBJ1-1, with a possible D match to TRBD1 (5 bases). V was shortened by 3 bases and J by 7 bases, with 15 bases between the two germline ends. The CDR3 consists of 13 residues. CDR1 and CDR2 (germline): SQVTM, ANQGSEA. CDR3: CSVEPEDSDEAFF. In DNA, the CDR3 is TGCAGCGTTGAGCCCGAAGACAGTGATGAAGCTTTCTTT. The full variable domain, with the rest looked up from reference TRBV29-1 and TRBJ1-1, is SAVISQKPSRDICQRGTSLTIQCQVDSQVTMMFWYRQQPGQSLTLIATANQGSEATYESGFVIDKFPISRPNLTFSTLTVSNMSPEDSSIYLCSVEPEDSDEAFFGQGTRLTVV.

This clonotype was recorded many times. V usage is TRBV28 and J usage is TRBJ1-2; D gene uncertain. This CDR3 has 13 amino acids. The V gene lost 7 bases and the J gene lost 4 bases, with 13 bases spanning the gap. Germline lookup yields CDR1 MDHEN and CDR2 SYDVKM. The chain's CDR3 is CASIRGFSYGYTF. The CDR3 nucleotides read TGTGCCAGCATTCGCGGGTTTAGCTATGGCTACACCTTC.

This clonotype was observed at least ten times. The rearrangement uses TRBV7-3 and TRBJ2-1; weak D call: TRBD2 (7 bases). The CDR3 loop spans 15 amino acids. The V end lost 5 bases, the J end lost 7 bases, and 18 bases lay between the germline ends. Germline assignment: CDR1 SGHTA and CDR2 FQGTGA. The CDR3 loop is CASSPWGGRENEQFF. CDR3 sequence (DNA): TGTGCCAGCAGCCCCTGGGGGGGGCGGGAGAATGAGCAGTTCTTC.

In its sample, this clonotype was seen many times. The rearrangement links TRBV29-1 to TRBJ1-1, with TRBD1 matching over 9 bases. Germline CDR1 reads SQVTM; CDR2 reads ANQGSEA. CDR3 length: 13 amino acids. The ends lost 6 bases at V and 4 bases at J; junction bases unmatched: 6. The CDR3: CSVVLTGGTEAFF. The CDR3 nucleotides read TGCAGCGTCGTTCTGACAGGGGGCACTGAAGCTTTCTTT.

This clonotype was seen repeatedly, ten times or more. CDR3 sequence: CASSLRGSNEKLFF. The CDR3 DNA follows: TGCGCCAGCAGCTTAAGGGGATCGAATGAAAAACTGTTTTTT. The gene calls are TRBV5-1 and TRBJ1-4; TRBD1 is a possible D gene (5 bases). This CDR3 contains 14 residues. V was clipped by 2 bases and J by 5 bases, with 10 bases between them. Germline V gene sequence: CDR1 SGHRS, CDR2 YFSETQ.

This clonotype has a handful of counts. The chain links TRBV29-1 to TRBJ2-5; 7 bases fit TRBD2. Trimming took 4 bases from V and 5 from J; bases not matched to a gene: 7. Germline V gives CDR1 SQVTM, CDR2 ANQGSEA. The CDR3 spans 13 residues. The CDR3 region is CSVGGLGGETQYF. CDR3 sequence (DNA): TGCAGCGTTGGAGGCTTGGGGGGGGAGACCCAGTACTTC. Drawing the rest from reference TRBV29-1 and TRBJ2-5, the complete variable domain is SAVISQKPSRDICQRGTSLTIQCQVDSQVTMMFWYRQQPGQSLTLIATANQGSEATYESGFVIDKFPISRPNLTFSTLTVSNMSPEDSSIYLCSVGGLGGETQYFGPGTRLLVL.

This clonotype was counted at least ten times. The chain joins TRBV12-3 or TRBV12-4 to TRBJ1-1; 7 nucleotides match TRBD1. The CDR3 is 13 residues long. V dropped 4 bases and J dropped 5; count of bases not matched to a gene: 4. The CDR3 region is CASSSRGQTEAFF. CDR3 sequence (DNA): TGTGCCAGCAGTTCCAGGGGACAGACTGAAGCTTTCTTT.

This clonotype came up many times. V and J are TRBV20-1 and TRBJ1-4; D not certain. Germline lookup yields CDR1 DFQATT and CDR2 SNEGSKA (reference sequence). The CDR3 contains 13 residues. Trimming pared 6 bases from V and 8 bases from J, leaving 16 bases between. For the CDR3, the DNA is TGCAGTGCGATGGGTGTGGGAATCGAAAAACTGTTTTTT. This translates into CSAMGVGIEKLFF.

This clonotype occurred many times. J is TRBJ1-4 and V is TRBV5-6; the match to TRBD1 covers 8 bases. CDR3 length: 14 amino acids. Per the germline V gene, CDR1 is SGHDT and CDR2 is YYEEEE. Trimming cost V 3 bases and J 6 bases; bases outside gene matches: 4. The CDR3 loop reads CASSSTGVDEKLFF. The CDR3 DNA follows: TGTGCCAGCAGCTCGACAGGGGTGGATGAAAAACTGTTTTTT.

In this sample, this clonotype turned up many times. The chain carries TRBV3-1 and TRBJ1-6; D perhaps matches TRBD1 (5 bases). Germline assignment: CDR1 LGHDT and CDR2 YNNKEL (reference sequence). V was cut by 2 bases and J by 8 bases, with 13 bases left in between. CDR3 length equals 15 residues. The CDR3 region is CASSQPTGGYSPLHF. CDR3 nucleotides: TGTGCCAGCAGCCAACCGACGGGGGGTTATTCACCCCTCCACTTT.

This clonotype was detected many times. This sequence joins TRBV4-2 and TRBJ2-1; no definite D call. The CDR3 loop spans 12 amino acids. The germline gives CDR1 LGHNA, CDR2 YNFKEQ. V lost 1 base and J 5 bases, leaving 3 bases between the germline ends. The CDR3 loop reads CASSQVNNEQFF. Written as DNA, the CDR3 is TGTGCCAGCAGCCAAGTAAACAATGAGCAGTTCTTC.

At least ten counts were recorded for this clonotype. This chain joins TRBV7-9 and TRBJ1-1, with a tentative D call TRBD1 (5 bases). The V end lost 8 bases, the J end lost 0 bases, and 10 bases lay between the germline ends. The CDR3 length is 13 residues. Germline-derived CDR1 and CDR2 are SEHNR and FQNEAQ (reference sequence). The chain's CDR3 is CASEGRMNTEAFF. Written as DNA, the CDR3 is TGTGCCAGCGAGGGACGCATGAACACTGAAGCTTTCTTT.

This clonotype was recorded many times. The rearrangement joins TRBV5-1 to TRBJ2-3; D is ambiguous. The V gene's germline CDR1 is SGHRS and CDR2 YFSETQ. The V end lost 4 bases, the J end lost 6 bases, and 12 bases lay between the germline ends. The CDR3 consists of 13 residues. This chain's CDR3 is CASSLTSPDTQYF. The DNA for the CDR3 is TGCGCCAGCAGCCTGACCAGTCCTGATACGCAGTATTTT.